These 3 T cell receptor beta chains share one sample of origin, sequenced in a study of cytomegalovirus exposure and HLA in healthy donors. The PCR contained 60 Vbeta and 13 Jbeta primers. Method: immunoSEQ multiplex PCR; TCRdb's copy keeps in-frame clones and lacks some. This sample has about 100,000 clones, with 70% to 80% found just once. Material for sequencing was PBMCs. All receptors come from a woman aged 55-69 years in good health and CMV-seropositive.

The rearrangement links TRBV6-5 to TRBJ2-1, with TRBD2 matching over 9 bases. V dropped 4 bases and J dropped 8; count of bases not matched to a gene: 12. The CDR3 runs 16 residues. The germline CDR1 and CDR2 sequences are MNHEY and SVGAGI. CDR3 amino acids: CASSSAYSGRLHEQFF. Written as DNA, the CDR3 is TGTGCCAGCAGTTCCGCCTATAGCGGGAGATTACATGAGCAGTTCTTC.

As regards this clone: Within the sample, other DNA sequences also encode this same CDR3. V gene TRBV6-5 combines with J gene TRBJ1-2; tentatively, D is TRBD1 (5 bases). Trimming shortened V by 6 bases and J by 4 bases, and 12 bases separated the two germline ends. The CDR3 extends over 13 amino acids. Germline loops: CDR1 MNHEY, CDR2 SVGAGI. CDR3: CASRPGGGYGYTF. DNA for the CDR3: TGTGCCAGCAGACCCGGGGGAGGCTATGGCTACACCTTC.

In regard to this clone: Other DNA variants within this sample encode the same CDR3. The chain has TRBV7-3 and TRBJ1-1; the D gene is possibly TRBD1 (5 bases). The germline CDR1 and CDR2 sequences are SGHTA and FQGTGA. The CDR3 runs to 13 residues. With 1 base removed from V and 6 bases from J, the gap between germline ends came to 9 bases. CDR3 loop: CASSLSGGSEAFF. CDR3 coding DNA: TGTGCCAGCAGCTTAAGTGGGGGGTCTGAAGCTTTCTTT.